This T cell receptor (beta chain) was documented in a study of cytomegalovirus exposure and HLA in healthy donors. The CDR3 consists of 13 residues. The V gene lost 8 bases and the J gene lost 0 bases, with 9 bases spanning the gap. Germline V gene sequence: CDR1 MRHNA, CDR2 SNTAGT. Using immunoSEQ multiplex PCR, the repertoire was profiled, and TCRdb retains in-frame clones only, with some absent. The table has around 230,000 clones, approximately 86% seen once. The sequencing sample was made of PBMCs. The J gene is TRBJ2-3, the V gene TRBV6-4; D possibly corresponds to TRBD2 (6 bases). The receptor's source is a woman aged 25 to 39 in good health and CMV-seropositive. The CDR3 DNA sequence: TGTGCCAGCTCCGCGGGAAGCACAGATACGCAGTATTTT. It yields the protein CASSAGSTDTQYF.